The 28 T cell receptor beta chains below come from one sample, sequenced in a study of T cell repertoires in cytomegalovirus infection (dated by TCRdb to between 2018 and 2021). Sequencer: Illumina HiSeq 1500. The raw public data were reprocessed by TCRdb itself: fastp quality trimming at Q25, MiXCR clonotype calling, in-frame beta chains only. Identical CDR3 protein sequences are pooled into one entry, listed with their most common genes and DNA. In all, the sample holds roughly 180,000 distinct CDR3 sequences, and about 28% of those were seen once. 31% of the sample comes from the top ten. Sequencing input: PBMCs. The receptors derive from a human donor in good health (CMV status not recorded). Some clones in this sample may be carry-over from other donors' samples.

The V gene is TRBV6-5, the J gene TRBJ1-6; TRBD1 might be the D (6 bases). Germline CDR1 is MNHEY and CDR2 is SVGAGI. Trimming removed 5 bases from V and 8 bases from J, with 13 bases in between. The CDR3 covers 14 residues. The CDR3 sequence is CASSLRGGDSPLHF. Written as DNA, the CDR3 is TGTGCCAGCAGTCTCAGGGGAGGGGATTCACCCCTCCACTTT.

This clonotype showed up just once. The CDR3 loop reads CASSFGTSETTDTQYF. The DNA of the CDR3 is TGTGCCAGCAGCTTTGGGACTAGCGAGACCACAGATACGCAGTATTTT. This chain joins TRBV11-2 and TRBJ2-3; 10 nucleotides agree with TRBD2. This CDR3 comprises 16 residues. V lost 3 bases, J lost 2 bases, and 5 bases stayed unmatched. CDR1 is SGHAT, CDR2 FQNNGV, per germline.

This rearrangement joins TRBV29-1 to TRBJ2-7; 10 nucleotides line up with TRBD1. Germline loops: CDR1 SQVTM, CDR2 ANQGSEA. The CDR3 covers 13 residues. Trimming took 5 bases from V and 6 from J; bases not matched to a gene: 7. CDR3 region: CSVYGTGDPEQYF. DNA of the CDR3: TGCAGCGTTTACGGGACAGGGGATCCCGAGCAGTACTTC.

This clonotype occurred a few times. J is TRBJ1-1 and V is TRBV7-8; D is unclear. This CDR3 spans 11 amino acids. Trimming took 5 bases from V and 8 from J, leaving 9 bases between them. Germline values: CDR1 SGHVS, CDR2 FQNEAQ. CDR3 loop: CASSPNVEAFF. In DNA form, the CDR3 reads TGTGCCAGCAGCCCAAACGTGGAAGCTTTCTTT.

The V and J genes are TRBV19 and TRBJ2-4, with 10 positions matching TRBD2. Germline loops: CDR1 LNHDA, CDR2 SQIVND (reference sequence). V gave up 10 bases and J gave up 7 bases; unmatched junction bases: 10. The CDR3 totals 14 residues. The CDR3 loop is CATQRGGGGNIQYF. Written as DNA, the CDR3 is TGTGCCACCCAGCGGGGGGGCGGTGGGAACATTCAGTACTTC.

This clonotype was picked up a small number of times. V gene TRBV7-2 combines with J gene TRBJ2-7, with D possibly TRBD2 on 5 matching bases. Trimming shortened V by 2 bases and J by 6 bases, and 14 bases separated the two germline ends. This CDR3 contains 14 residues. Germline CDR1 reads SGHTA; CDR2 reads FQGNSA. CDR3 coding DNA: TGTGCCAGCAGCTTAATGGAGGTTTATTCCGAGCAGTACTTC. It encodes CASSLMEVYSEQYF.

This clonotype appeared a single time. The rearrangement links TRBV6-2 or TRBV6-3 to TRBJ1-1; no clear D gene. The CDR3 is 13 amino acids. Trimming left V 0 bases short and J 9 bases short, with 11 bases between. Germline-derived CDR1 and CDR2 are MNHEY and SVGEGT. The CDR3 bases are TGTGCCAGCAGTTACTCGACGGTGGATCAAGCTTTCTTT. As protein: CASSYSTVDQAFF.

CDR3 in DNA: TGCAGTGCGGAAGGGACGGAAACCTACGAGCAGTACTTC. Its protein is CSAEGTETYEQYF. The chain employs TRBV20-1 and TRBJ2-7; D is tentatively TRBD1 or TRBD2 (5 bases each). The CDR3 runs to 13 residues. V shed 6 bases and J shed 2 bases, with 14 bases lying between them. The germline V gene has CDR1 DFQATT and CDR2 SNEGSKA (reference sequence).

This clonotype was counted between two and nine times. CDR3 region: CSVEMGGAPNIQYF. CDR3 nucleotide sequence: TGCAGCGTTGAAATGGGGGGGGCCCCAAACATTCAGTACTTC. The J gene is TRBJ2-4, the V gene TRBV29-1; D may be TRBD2 (7 bases). Trimming left V 2 bases short and J 6 bases short, with 14 bases between. This CDR3 has 14 amino acids. The V gene's germline CDR1 is SQVTM and CDR2 ANQGSEA.

This clonotype was seen only a few times. CDR3 sequence (DNA): TGCGCCAGCAGCCAAGAGGGACAGGGGAATGCCTACGAGCAGTACTTC. It yields the protein CASSQEGQGNAYEQYF. The gene calls are TRBV4-1 and TRBJ2-7; 10 bases agree with TRBD1. Germline values: CDR1 MGHRA, CDR2 YSYEKL. Trimming took 0 bases from V and 2 from J; bases not matched to a gene: 4. This CDR3 contains 16 residues.

Only a few counts were recorded for this clonotype. The chain carries TRBV23-1 and TRBJ1-5; D ambiguous. TRBV23-1 counts as an open reading frame of uncertain function. V lost 2 bases to trimming and J lost 2 bases, with 19 bases between them. This CDR3 contains 18 residues. Here the CDR3 DNA reads TGCGCCAGCAGTCAAGGACCCAAAGGACCACGAGGCAATCAGCCCCAGCATTTT. Protein sequence: CASSQGPKGPRGNQPQHF.

This clonotype was detected ten times or more. The V call is TRBV7-8, the J call TRBJ1-5; unclear D gene. Trimming removed 5 bases from V and 8 bases from J, with 19 bases in between. The CDR3 totals 15 residues. CDR1 SGHVS and CDR2 FQNEAQ come from the germline V gene. The chain's CDR3 is CASSLEARPGEPQHF. For the CDR3, the DNA is TGTGCCAGCAGCCTAGAGGCCCGTCCTGGGGAGCCCCAGCATTTT.

The gene calls are TRBV6-6 and TRBJ1-4; TRBD1 matches at 9 bases. After removal of 6 bases from V and 8 bases from J, the junction contained 13 bases not matched to a gene. Germline values: CDR1 MNHNY, CDR2 SVGAGI (reference sequence). The CDR3 contains 16 residues. DNA of the CDR3: TGTGCCAGCAGCCACATGATGGGACAGGGTCCCGAAAAACTGTTTTTT. Encoded protein: CASSHMMGQGPEKLFF.

This clonotype was seen only a few times. The chain couples TRBV7-9 to TRBJ2-3; 8 bases fit TRBD2. Looked up from germline, CDR1 is SEHNR and CDR2 is FQNEAQ (reference sequence). V lost 2 bases, J lost 1 base, and 11 bases stayed unmatched. This CDR3 has 18 residues. The CDR3 spells CASSLTASGRGGTDTQYF. CDR3 DNA sequence: TGTGCCAGCAGCTTAACCGCCTCCGGGAGGGGGGGCACAGATACGCAGTATTTT.

The DNA for the CDR3 is TGTGCCACCAGCACAAACCCGGGGGGCAATCAGCCCCAGCATTTT. This encodes CATSTNPGGNQPQHF. The genes are TRBV15 and TRBJ1-5, with a possible D match to TRBD1 (5 bases). This CDR3 contains 15 residues. Per germline, CDR1 LNHNV and CDR2 YYDKDF (reference sequence). V gave up 4 bases and J gave up 2 bases, with 12 bases separating them.

This clonotype was counted many times. The CDR3 nucleotides are TGTGCCAGCGGACAGGGTGGATCACCCCTCCACTTT. Protein product: CASGQGGSPLHF. The chain recombines TRBV7-6 with TRBJ1-6; 8 nucleotides align to TRBD1. Germline V lookup: CDR1 SGHVS, CDR2 FNYEAQ. This CDR3 spans 12 amino acids. After removal of 8 bases from V and 10 bases from J, the junction contained 4 bases not matched to a gene.

The chain couples TRBV7-6 to TRBJ2-2; 10 bases are shared with TRBD2. The CDR3 covers 17 residues. In germline, CDR1 is SGHVS, CDR2 FNYEAQ. The V segment lost 4 bases and the J segment 5 bases; nucleotides outside the gene matches: 10. This chain's CDR3 is CASSSTSGGARTGELFF. The CDR3 nucleotides are TGTGCCAGCAGCTCAACAAGCGGGGGGGCCAGAACCGGGGAGCTGTTTTTT.

This clonotype was counted many times. This chain links TRBV11-2 with TRBJ2-2; 15 positions match TRBD2. The CDR3 totals 17 residues. From germline, CDR1 is SGHAT and CDR2 FQNNGV. The J segment lost 3 bases and the V segment lost 5 bases, leaving 4 bases of the junction unmatched. This chain's CDR3 is CASSGWTSGGDTGELFF. The DNA of the CDR3 is TGTGCCAGCAGCGGATGGACTAGCGGGGGGGACACCGGGGAGCTGTTTTTT.

V is TRBV10-3 and J is TRBJ1-6; no definite D call. Germline lookup yields CDR1 ENHRY and CDR2 SYGVKD. V shed 5 bases and J shed 7 bases, with 15 bases lying between them. This CDR3 region has 15 residues. Here the CDR3 reads CAISLSPEMNSPLHF. In nucleotides, the CDR3 is TGTGCCATCAGTCTTTCGCCGGAAATGAATTCACCCCTCCACTTT.

In its sample, this clonotype was seen a few times. V usage is TRBV4-1 and J usage is TRBJ2-7; D remains unclear. Germline CDR1 MGHRA, CDR2 YSYEKL. This CDR3 contains 12 residues. V lost 4 bases and J 2 bases, leaving 6 bases between the germline ends. CDR3 sequence: CASSRDPYEQYF. The CDR3 DNA sequence: TGCGCCAGCAGCCGGGATCCCTACGAGCAGTACTTC.

The table lists this clonotype with a few counts. The CDR3 DNA follows: TGCAGTGCTGAGGGGACAGGGGCGACCTACGAGCAGTACTTC. This sequence encodes CSAEGTGATYEQYF. The V and J genes are TRBV20-1 and TRBJ2-7; 10 bases align to TRBD1. Per germline, CDR1 DFQATT and CDR2 SNEGSKA (reference sequence). The CDR3 contains 14 residues. V trimming: 5 bases; J trimming: 2 bases; junction bases outside the gene matches: 6.

Only a few counts were recorded for this clonotype. The chain has TRBV7-9 and TRBJ2-1, with 10 bases lining up with TRBD1. The CDR3 sequence is 14 residues long. V gave up 5 bases and J gave up 8 bases; unmatched junction bases: 6. The germline gives CDR1 SEHNR, CDR2 FQNEAQ (reference sequence). CDR3 sequence: CASSKDRGSHEQFF. Written as DNA, the CDR3 is TGTGCCAGCAGCAAGGACAGGGGGTCGCATGAGCAGTTCTTC.

This rearrangement joins TRBV19 to TRBJ1-2; D gene ambiguous. The V gene's germline CDR1 is LNHDA and CDR2 SQIVND (reference sequence). This CDR3 has 12 residues. V dropped 6 bases and J dropped 5 bases, with 10 bases sitting between them. Here the CDR3 reads CASSVGIYGYTF. The CDR3 DNA sequence: TGTGCCAGTAGCGTGGGGATATATGGCTACACCTTC. Combining the CDR3 with reference TRBV19 and TRBJ1-2 gives the whole variable domain DGGITQSPKYLFRKEGQNVTLSCEQNLNHDAMYWYRQDPGQGLRLIYYSQIVNDFQKGDIAEGYSVSREKKESFPLTVTSAQKNPTAFYLCASSVGIYGYTFGSGTRLTVV.

This clonotype was seen ten or more times. V and J are TRBV2 and TRBJ2-6, with 10 bases fitting TRBD2. The CDR3 is 16 residues long. The trim removed 9 bases at V and 0 bases at J, leaving 5 bases unmatched. CDR1 is SNHLY, CDR2 FYNNEI, per germline. CDR3 in DNA: TGTGCCAGTGGACTAGCGGCTCTCTCTGGGGCCAACGTCCTGACTTTC. Its translation is CASGLAALSGANVLTF.

J is TRBJ2-7 and V is TRBV2, with 12 positions matching TRBD1. Germline V gene data show CDR1 as SNHLY and CDR2 as FYNNEI. The CDR3 extends over 15 amino acids. The ends lost 7 bases at V and 5 bases at J; junction bases unmatched: 9. Here the CDR3 reads CASTTLGQGAHEQYF. The CDR3 coding sequence is TGTGCCAGCACTACTTTGGGACAGGGGGCTCACGAGCAGTACTTC.

This clonotype was observed once. With a much larger clone just one base away, this may be a read error. This sequence joins TRBV7-8 and TRBJ1-1; TRBD1 agrees at 8 bases. Germline CDR1 is SGHVS and CDR2 is FQNEAQ. This CDR3 has 14 residues. In DNA form, the CDR3 reads TGTGTCAGCAGCTTCAGGGGGCGAGGCACTGAAGCTTTCTTT. It encodes CVSSFRGRGTEAFF.

For this clonotype: An end of the junction does not agree with germline; a read error may underlie this. The chain carries TRBV20-1 and TRBJ2-1, with unresolved D. The CDR3 contains 15 residues. Germline V lookup: CDR1 DFQATT, CDR2 SNEGSKA (reference sequence). The CDR3, as DNA: TGCAGTGCTAGCCCCTACATCTCATCCTACAATGAGCAGCTCTTC. Translation: CSASPYISSYNEQLF.

In its sample, this clonotype was seen a few times. This chain connects TRBV29-1 to TRBJ2-1; D might be TRBD1 (7 bases). Trimming shortened V by 1 base and J by 9 bases, and 19 bases separated the two germline ends. CDR1 is SQVTM, CDR2 ANQGSEA, per germline. The length of the CDR3 is 15 residues. The CDR3 region is CSVEGSGGSFGEQFF. CDR3 sequence (DNA): TGCAGCGTTGAAGGGTCAGGGGGGTCATTCGGTGAGCAGTTCTTC.